This TCR beta chain was documented in a study of blood T cells in healthy people across ages. This CDR3 has 17 amino acids. J was trimmed by 3 bases and V by 2 bases; bases with no gene match: 9. Germline-derived CDR1 and CDR2 are SGHTA and FQGNSA. This clonotype was counted at least ten times. Sample-barcoded 5' priming and a J-beta primer mix drove a second PCR of about 6 to 11 cycles. TCRdb re-called the 5' RACE reads with MiXCR, one entry per CDR3 protein. The sample includes approximately 320,000 distinct CDR3 sequences, roughly 26% of them seen just once. Source material: blood. The chain combines TRBV7-2 with TRBJ2-3; 9 positions match TRBD2. The receptor was isolated from a woman in her 70s in good health. CDR3 amino acids: CASSLIPGLAKTDTQYF. The CDR3 DNA reads as TGTGCCAGCAGCTTAATCCCCGGACTAGCGAAGACAGATACGCAGTATTTT.